These 4 T cell receptor beta chains share one sample of origin, sequenced in a study of spatial heterogeneity in lung cancer. Study-level results: Intratumoral expanded alpha and beta TCR counts were found to track tumor mutation counts.

These receptors have no identified antigens. From the 5' RACE reads, TCRdb called clonotypes with MiXCR, one entry per CDR3 protein. The sample consists of about 8,400 distinct CDR3 sequences, approximately 7.8% of them appearing once. Time point in this sample: sample taken at primary tumor resection. Specimen: lung tumor tissue, collected at surgery. These receptors all come from a male donor with early-stage non-small cell lung cancer.

This clonotype is termed medium-sized. The library was designed around alpha chains, so this beta chain is a stray read whose abundance carries little weight. The chain recombines TRBV28 with TRBJ2-1; TRBD2 agrees at 7 bases. The V gene end was trimmed by 7 bases and the J gene end by 0 bases; junction bases not matched to a gene: 9. CDR3 length: 16 residues. The germline gives CDR1 MDHEN, CDR2 SYDVKM. Here the CDR3 reads CASTPPGGPSYNEQFF. CDR3 coding DNA: TGTGCCAGCACCCCTCCGGGGGGACCCTCCTACAATGAGCAGTTCTTC.

This clonotype is labeled medium-sized. This beta chain represents an off-target read in a library built for alpha chains; its size is of limited meaning. This chain links TRBV5-1 with TRBJ2-3; TRBD1 aligns across 7 bases. There are 14 residues in the CDR3. The ends lost 2 bases at V and 4 bases at J; junction bases unmatched: 4. CDR1 and CDR2 (germline): SGHRS, YFSETQ. CDR3 in amino acids: CASSFGQDPDTQYF. In DNA form, the CDR3 reads TGCGCCAGCAGCTTCGGACAGGATCCAGATACGCAGTATTTT.

Relative to its sample, this clonotype is medium-sized. Because this beta chain is a stray read in a library intended to capture alpha chains, its abundance should not be given much weight. The chain carries TRBV29-1 and TRBJ1-1, with D perhaps TRBD1 (5 bases). The V and J ends lost 8 bases and 3 bases respectively, with 13 bases between them. Germline assignment: CDR1 SQVTM and CDR2 ANQGSEA. The CDR3 spans 12 residues. CDR3 bases: TGCAGCTCATGGGACGGAGACACTGAAGCTTTCTTT. Its translation is CSSWDGDTEAFF.

This clonotype was detected many times. Found in a library prepared for alpha chains, this beta chain is an off-target read, and its abundance has little meaning. This chain connects TRBV28 to TRBJ2-7, with a possible D match to TRBD1 (6 bases). Germline CDR1 MDHEN, CDR2 SYDVKM. Deletions cut 6 bases from V and 0 bases from J, with 15 bases between. The CDR3 covers 15 residues. CDR3 loop: CASSSGTRSSYEQYF. Written as DNA, the CDR3 is TGTGCCAGCAGCTCCGGGACACGCAGCTCCTACGAGCAGTACTTC.